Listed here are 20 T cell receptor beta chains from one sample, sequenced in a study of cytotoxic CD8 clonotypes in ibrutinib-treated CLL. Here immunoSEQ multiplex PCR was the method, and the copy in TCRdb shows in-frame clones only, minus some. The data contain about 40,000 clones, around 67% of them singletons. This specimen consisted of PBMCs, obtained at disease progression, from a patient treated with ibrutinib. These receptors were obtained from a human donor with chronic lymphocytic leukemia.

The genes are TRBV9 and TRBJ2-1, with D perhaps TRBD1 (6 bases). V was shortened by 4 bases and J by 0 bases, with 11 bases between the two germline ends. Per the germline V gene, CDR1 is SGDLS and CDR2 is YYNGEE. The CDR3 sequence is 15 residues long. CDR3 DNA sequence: TGTGCCAGCAGCATCCGGGACATCTCCTACAATGAGCAGTTCTTC. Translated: CASSIRDISYNEQFF.

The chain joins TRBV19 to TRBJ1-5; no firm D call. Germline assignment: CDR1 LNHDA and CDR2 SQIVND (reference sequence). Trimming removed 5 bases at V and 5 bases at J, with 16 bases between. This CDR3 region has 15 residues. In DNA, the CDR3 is TGTGCCAGTAGTCCCCTGGTTGGGAGGCATCAGCCCCAGCATTTT. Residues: CASSPLVGRHQPQHF.

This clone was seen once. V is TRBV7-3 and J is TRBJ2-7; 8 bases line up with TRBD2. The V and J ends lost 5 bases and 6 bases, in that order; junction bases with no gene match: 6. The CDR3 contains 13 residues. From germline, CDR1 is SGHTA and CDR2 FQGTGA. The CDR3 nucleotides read TGTGCCAGCAGCCCACGGGAGGGGTTCGAGCAGTACTTC. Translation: CASSPREGFEQYF. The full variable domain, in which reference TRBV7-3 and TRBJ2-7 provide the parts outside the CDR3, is GAGVSQTPSNKVTEKGKYVELRCDPISGHTALYWYRQSLGQGPEFLIYFQGTGAADDSGLPNDRFFAVRPEGSVSTLKIQRTERGDSAVYLCASSPREGFEQYFGPGTRLTVT.

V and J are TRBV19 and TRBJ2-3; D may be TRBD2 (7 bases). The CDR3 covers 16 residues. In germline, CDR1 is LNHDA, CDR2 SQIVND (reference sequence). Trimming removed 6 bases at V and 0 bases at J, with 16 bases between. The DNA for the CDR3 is TGTGCCAGTAGCCTGGGGGGGGGCACTAGCACAGATACGCAGTATTTT. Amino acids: CASSLGGGTSTDTQYF. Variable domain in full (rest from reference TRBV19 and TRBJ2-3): DGGITQSPKYLFRKEGQNVTLSCEQNLNHDAMYWYRQDPGQGLRLIYYSQIVNDFQKGDIAEGYSVSREKKESFPLTVTSAQKNPTAFYLCASSLGGGTSTDTQYFGPGTRLTVL.

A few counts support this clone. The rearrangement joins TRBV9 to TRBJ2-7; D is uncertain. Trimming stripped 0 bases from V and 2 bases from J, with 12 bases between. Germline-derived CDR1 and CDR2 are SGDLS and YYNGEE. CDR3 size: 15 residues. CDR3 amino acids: CASSVGPTATYEQYF. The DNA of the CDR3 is TGTGCCAGCAGCGTAGGTCCCACAGCGACCTACGAGCAGTACTTC.

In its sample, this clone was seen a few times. The CDR3 sequence is CASSDEGGSYEQYF. For the CDR3, the DNA is TGTGCCAGCAGTGATGAGGGGGGCTCCTACGAGCAGTACTTC. The J gene is TRBJ2-7, the V gene TRBV2; D tentatively reads TRBD1 or TRBD2 (6 bases each). The germline gives CDR1 SNHLY, CDR2 FYNNEI. The V end lost 3 bases, the J end lost 0 bases, and 9 bases lay between the germline ends. The CDR3 covers 14 residues. The variable domain in full, completed from reference TRBV2 and TRBJ2-7, reads EPEVTQTPSHQVTQMGQEVILRCVPISNHLYFYWYRQILGQKVEFLVSFYNNEISEKSEIFDDQFSVERPDGSNFTLKIRSTKLEDSAMYFCASSDEGGSYEQYFGPGTRLTVT.

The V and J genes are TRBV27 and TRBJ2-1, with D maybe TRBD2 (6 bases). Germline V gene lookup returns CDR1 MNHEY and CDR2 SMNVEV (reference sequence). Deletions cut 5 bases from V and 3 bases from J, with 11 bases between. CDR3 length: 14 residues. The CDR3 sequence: CASSDPGDYNEQFF. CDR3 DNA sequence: TGTGCCAGCAGTGACCCGGGAGACTACAATGAGCAGTTCTTC.

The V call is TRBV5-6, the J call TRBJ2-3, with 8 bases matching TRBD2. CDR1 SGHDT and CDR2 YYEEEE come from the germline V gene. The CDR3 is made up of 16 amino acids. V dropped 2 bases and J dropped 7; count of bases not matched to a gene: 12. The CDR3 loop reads CASSLPSGRGGNTQYF. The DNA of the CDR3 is TGTGCCAGCAGCTTACCCAGCGGGAGAGGAGGAAATACGCAGTATTTT.

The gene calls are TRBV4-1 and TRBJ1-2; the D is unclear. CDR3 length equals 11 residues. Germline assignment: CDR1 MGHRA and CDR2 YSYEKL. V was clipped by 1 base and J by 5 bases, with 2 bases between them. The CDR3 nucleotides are TGCGCCAGCAGCCAAGGTTATGGCTACACCTTC. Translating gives CASSQGYGYTF.

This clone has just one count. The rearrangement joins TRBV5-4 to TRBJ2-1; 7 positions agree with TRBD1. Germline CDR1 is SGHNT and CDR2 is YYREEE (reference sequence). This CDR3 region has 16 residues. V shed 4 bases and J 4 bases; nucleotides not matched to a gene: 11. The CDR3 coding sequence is TGTGCCAGCAGCCGACCGGGGACAGCATATTACAATGAGCAGTTCTTC. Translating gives CASSRPGTAYYNEQFF. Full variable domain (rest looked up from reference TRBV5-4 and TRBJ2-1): ETGVTQSPTHLIKTRGQQVTLRCSSQSGHNTVSWYQQALGQGPQFIFQYYREEENGRGNFPPRFSGLQFPNYSSELNVNALELDDSALYLCASSRPGTAYYNEQFFGPGTRLTVL.

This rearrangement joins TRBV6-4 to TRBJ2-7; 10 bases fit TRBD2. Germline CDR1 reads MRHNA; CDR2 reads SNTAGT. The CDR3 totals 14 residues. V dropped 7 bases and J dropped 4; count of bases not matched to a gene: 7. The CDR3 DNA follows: TGTGCCAGCACCTTGACTAGCGGGTTATACGAGCAGTACTTC. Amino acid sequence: CASTLTSGLYEQYF.

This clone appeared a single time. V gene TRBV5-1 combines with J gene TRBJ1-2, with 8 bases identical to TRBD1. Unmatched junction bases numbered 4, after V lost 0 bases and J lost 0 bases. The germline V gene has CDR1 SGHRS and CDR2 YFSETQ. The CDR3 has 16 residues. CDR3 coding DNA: TGCGCCAGCAGCTTGGTTACCAGGGGGCCTAACTATGGCTACACCTTC. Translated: CASSLVTRGPNYGYTF. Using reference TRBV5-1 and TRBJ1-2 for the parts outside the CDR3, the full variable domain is KAGVTQTPRYLIKTRGQQVTLSCSPISGHRSVSWYQQTPGQGLQFLFEYFSETQRNKGNFPGRFSGRQFSNSRSEMNVSTLELGDSALYLCASSLVTRGPNYGYTFGSGTRLTVV.

The CDR3 region is CASSFGTVQETQYF. The CDR3, as DNA: TGTGCCAGCAGCTTCGGGACGGTCCAAGAGACCCAGTACTTC. V gene TRBV11-3 combines with J gene TRBJ2-5, with D tentatively TRBD1 or TRBD2 (5 bases each). The V gene lost 3 bases and the J gene lost 1 base, with 9 bases spanning the gap. The CDR3 is 14 residues long. Germline CDR1 and CDR2: SGHNT and YENEEA.

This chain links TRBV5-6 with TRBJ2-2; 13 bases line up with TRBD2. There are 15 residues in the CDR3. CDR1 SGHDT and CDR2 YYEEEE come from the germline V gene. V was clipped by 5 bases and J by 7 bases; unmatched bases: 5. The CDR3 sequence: CASRWTSGSIGELFF. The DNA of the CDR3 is TGTGCCAGCAGGTGGACTAGCGGGAGCATCGGGGAGCTGTTTTTT.

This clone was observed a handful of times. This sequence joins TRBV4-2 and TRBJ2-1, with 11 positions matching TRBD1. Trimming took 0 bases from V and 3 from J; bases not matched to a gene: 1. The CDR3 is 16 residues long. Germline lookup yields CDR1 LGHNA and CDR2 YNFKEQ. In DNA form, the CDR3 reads TGTGCCAGCAGCCAAGAGGGGACAGGGGGCTACAATGAGCAGTTCTTC. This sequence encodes CASSQEGTGGYNEQFF.

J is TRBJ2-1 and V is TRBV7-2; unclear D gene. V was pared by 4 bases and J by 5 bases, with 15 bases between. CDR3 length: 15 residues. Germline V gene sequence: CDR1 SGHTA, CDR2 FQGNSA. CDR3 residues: CASSSRRTINNEQFF. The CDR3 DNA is TGTGCCAGCAGCTCGAGACGTACCATCAACAATGAGCAGTTCTTC.

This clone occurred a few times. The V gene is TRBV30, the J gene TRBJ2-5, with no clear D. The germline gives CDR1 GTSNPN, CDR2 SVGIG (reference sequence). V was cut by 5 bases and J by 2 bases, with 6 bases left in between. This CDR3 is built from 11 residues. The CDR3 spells CAWGTQETQYF. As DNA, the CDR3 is TGTGCCTGGGGAACGCAAGAGACCCAGTACTTC.

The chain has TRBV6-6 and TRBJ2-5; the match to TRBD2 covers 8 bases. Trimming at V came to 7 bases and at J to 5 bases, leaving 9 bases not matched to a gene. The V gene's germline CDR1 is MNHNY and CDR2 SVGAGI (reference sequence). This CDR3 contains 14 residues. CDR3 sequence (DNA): TGTGCCAGCACCTACGGGGGGGGGCTCGAGACCCAGTACTTC. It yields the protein CASTYGGGLETQYF.

CDR3 nucleotides: TGTGCCAGCAGCTGGGAGGGACAGAAGGGCTACACCTTC. It codes for CASSWEGQKGYTF. The chain links TRBV7-9 to TRBJ1-2; the match to TRBD1 covers 7 bases. The CDR3 contains 13 residues. The V gene end was trimmed by 4 bases and the J gene end by 8 bases; junction bases not matched to a gene: 7. Germline CDR1 is SEHNR and CDR2 is FQNEAQ (reference sequence).

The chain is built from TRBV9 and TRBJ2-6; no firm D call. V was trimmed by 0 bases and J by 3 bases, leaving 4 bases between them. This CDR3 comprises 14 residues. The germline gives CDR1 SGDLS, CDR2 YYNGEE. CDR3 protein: CASSVGGGANVLTF. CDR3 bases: TGTGCCAGCAGCGTAGGGGGTGGGGCCAACGTCCTGACTTTC. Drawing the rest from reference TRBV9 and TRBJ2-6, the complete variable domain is DSGVTQTPKHLITATGQRVTLRCSPRSGDLSVYWYQQSLDQGLQFLIQYYNGEERAKGNILERFSAQQFPDLHSELNLSSLELGDSALYFCASSVGGGANVLTFGAGSRLTVL.